The rows below give T cell receptor beta chains drawn from one sample of a study of cytomegalovirus exposure and HLA in healthy donors. Using immunoSEQ multiplex PCR, the repertoire was profiled, and TCRdb retains in-frame clones only, with some absent. The data show 150,000 to 200,000 clones, roughly 68% seen once. The sequenced sample was PBMCs. These receptors originate from a young man in good health and CMV-seropositive. The CDR3 runs from the conserved cysteine through the conserved F or W. Each record gives: clone size, D gene, J gene, CDR3 length, V gene, CDR3 DNA, CDR3 protein. The D gene is left open where the match is weak. Clone size is given for some rows only: seen once, a few or many times, or a class if the clone is expanded.

abundance: NA; d_gene: TRBD1; j_gene: TRBJ1-1; len: 16; v_gene: TRBV7-2; CDR3nt: TGTGCCAGCAGCTTCAGGGGGCACTACTTGAACACTGAAGCTTTCTTT; CDR3aa: CASSFRGHYLNTEAFF
abundance: NA; d_gene: TRBD1; j_gene: TRBJ2-3; len: 15; v_gene: TRBV7-8; CDR3nt: TGTGCCAGCAGTGGACAGGTCACTAGCACAGATACGCAGTATTTT; CDR3aa: CASSGQVTSTDTQYF
abundance: NA; d_gene: TRBD2; j_gene: TRBJ2-3; len: 10; v_gene: TRBV9; CDR3nt: TGTGCCAGCGGGACTAATACGCAGTATTTT; CDR3aa: CASGTNTQYF
abundance: NA; d_gene: TRBD2; j_gene: TRBJ2-7; len: 16; v_gene: TRBV9; CDR3nt: TGTGCCAGCAGCGTATGGACTAGCGGGAGTCAAAACGAGCAGTACTTC; CDR3aa: CASSVWTSGSQNEQYF
abundance: NA; d_gene: TRBD2; j_gene: TRBJ2-2; len: 16; v_gene: TRBV7-2; CDR3nt: TGTGCCAGCAGCCGCCTAGCGGGAGGAGCCACCGGGGAGCTGTTTTTT; CDR3aa: CASSRLAGGATGELFF
abundance: NA; d_gene: TRBD2; j_gene: TRBJ2-3; len: 16; v_gene: TRBV6-5; CDR3nt: TGTGCCAGCAGTTACTCCGAAGCGGGAAGCACAGATACGCAGTATTTT; CDR3aa: CASSYSEAGSTDTQYF
abundance: NA; d_gene: NA; j_gene: TRBJ1-3; len: 16; v_gene: TRBV11-2; CDR3nt: TGTGCCAGCAGCCGCTACGGACAGCTCTCTGGAAACACCATATATTTT; CDR3aa: CASSRYGQLSGNTIYF
abundance: NA; d_gene: TRBD2; j_gene: TRBJ2-1; len: 15; v_gene: TRBV7-3; CDR3nt: TGTGCCAGCAGCTTACTAGCGGCCTCCTACAATGAGCAGTTCTTC; CDR3aa: CASSLLAASYNEQFF
abundance: NA; d_gene: NA; j_gene: TRBJ2-2; len: 16; v_gene: TRBV2; CDR3nt: TGTGCCAGCAGTGAAGACGCTCCCGCCGGAGCCGGGGAGCTGTTTTTT; CDR3aa: CASSEDAPAGAGELFF
abundance: NA; d_gene: TRBD2; j_gene: TRBJ2-2; len: 15; v_gene: TRBV4-2; CDR3nt: TGTGCCAGCAGCCATCTGCGGGAGTATACCGGGGAGCTGTTTTTT; CDR3aa: CASSHLREYTGELFF
abundance: NA; d_gene: NA; j_gene: TRBJ2-2; len: 15; v_gene: TRBV11-3; CDR3nt: TGTGCCAGCAGCTTAGCAGGGCCGGACACCGGGGAGCTGTTTTTT; CDR3aa: CASSLAGPDTGELFF
abundance: NA; d_gene: NA; j_gene: TRBJ2-3; len: 13; v_gene: TRBV7-3; CDR3nt: TGTGCCAGCAGCCCCACGGGCACAGATACGCAGTATTTT; CDR3aa: CASSPTGTDTQYF
abundance: few; d_gene: NA; j_gene: TRBJ2-2; len: 16; v_gene: TRBV9; CDR3nt: TGTGCCAGCAGCGTATTTAAACAGTCGCTATCCGGGGAGCTGTTTTTT; CDR3aa: CASSVFKQSLSGELFF
abundance: NA; d_gene: TRBD2; j_gene: TRBJ2-3; len: 18; v_gene: TRBV7-3; CDR3nt: TGTGCCAGCAGCTTAACGGGACTAGCGGGAGGCAGCACAGATACGCAGTATTTT; CDR3aa: CASSLTGLAGGSTDTQYF
abundance: few; d_gene: TRBD2; j_gene: TRBJ2-3; len: 16; v_gene: TRBV2; CDR3nt: TGTGCCAGCAGTTGGGGGACTAGCGGGAGCACAGATACGCAGTATTTT; CDR3aa: CASSWGTSGSTDTQYF
abundance: few; d_gene: TRBD2; j_gene: TRBJ2-7; len: 14; v_gene: TRBV5-4; CDR3nt: TGTGCCAGCAGCTTGGCGGTAGCGGGAGGCGAGCAGTACTTC; CDR3aa: CASSLAVAGGEQYF
abundance: NA; d_gene: NA; j_gene: TRBJ1-4; len: 11; v_gene: TRBV28; CDR3nt: TGTGCCAGCACCCTGAATGAAAAACTGTTTTTT; CDR3aa: CASTLNEKLFF
abundance: NA; d_gene: TRBD1; j_gene: TRBJ2-5; len: 14; v_gene: TRBV4-1; CDR3nt: TGCGCCAGCAGGCCGACAGGGGATGGAGAGACCCAGTACTTC; CDR3aa: CASRPTGDGETQYF
abundance: NA; d_gene: NA; j_gene: TRBJ2-1; len: 16; v_gene: TRBV19; CDR3nt: TGTGCCAGTAGTATAGCGGAAGCGGGACACTACAATGAGCAGTTCTTC; CDR3aa: CASSIAEAGHYNEQFF
abundance: NA; d_gene: TRBD2; j_gene: TRBJ2-4; len: 15; v_gene: TRBV2; CDR3nt: TGTGCCGGCGAAGCTGGGGGGGGAGTCAAAAACATTCAGTACTTC; CDR3aa: CAGEAGGGVKNIQYF
abundance: NA; d_gene: TRBD1; j_gene: TRBJ2-5; len: 14; v_gene: TRBV6-6; CDR3nt: TGTGCCAGCACCGGGACAGGGCTACAAGAGACCCAGTACTTC; CDR3aa: CASTGTGLQETQYF
abundance: NA; d_gene: TRBD2; j_gene: TRBJ2-1; len: 15; v_gene: TRBV5-4; CDR3nt: TGTGCCAGCAGCGGGGGGGGACTAGTTGTGAATGAGCAGTTCTTC; CDR3aa: CASSGGGLVVNEQFF
abundance: NA; d_gene: NA; j_gene: TRBJ1-5; len: 15; v_gene: TRBV6-5; CDR3nt: TGTGCCAGCAGTCTATTCGGGAGGGGCAATCAGCCCCAGCATTTT; CDR3aa: CASSLFGRGNQPQHF
abundance: NA; d_gene: TRBD1; j_gene: TRBJ1-2; len: 14; v_gene: TRBV28; CDR3nt: TGTGCCAGCAGTTCGGGACAGGGGACCTATGGCTACACCTTC; CDR3aa: CASSSGQGTYGYTF
abundance: NA; d_gene: TRBD2; j_gene: TRBJ2-3; len: 15; v_gene: TRBV7-9; CDR3nt: TGTGCCAGCAGCTTAGCGCAGGCGGGAGCAGATACGCAGTATTTT; CDR3aa: CASSLAQAGADTQYF
abundance: NA; d_gene: TRBD2; j_gene: TRBJ2-7; len: 18; v_gene: TRBV11-3; CDR3nt: TGTGCCAGCAGCGGAGCCACCGGGACTAGCGGGAGAATCTCCGAGCAGTACTTC; CDR3aa: CASSGATGTSGRISEQYF
abundance: few; d_gene: TRBD1; j_gene: TRBJ1-5; len: 16; v_gene: TRBV9; CDR3nt: TGTGCCAGCAGCGTAGGGGGACAGAGCCATGGCCAGCCCCAGCATTTT; CDR3aa: CASSVGGQSHGQPQHF
abundance: NA; d_gene: TRBD2; j_gene: TRBJ2-1; len: 15; v_gene: TRBV2; CDR3nt: TGTGCCAGCAGGACTAGCGCCACGAACTACAATGAGCAGTTCTTC; CDR3aa: CASRTSATNYNEQFF
abundance: NA; d_gene: TRBD2; j_gene: TRBJ2-7; len: 16; v_gene: TRBV10-3; CDR3nt: TGTGCCATCAGTGATCACAAGACTAGCGGGAAGTACGAGCAGTACTTC; CDR3aa: CAISDHKTSGKYEQYF
abundance: NA; d_gene: NA; j_gene: TRBJ1-1; len: 13; v_gene: TRBV27; CDR3nt: TGTGCCACCTATAGCGGGATGAACACTGAAGCTTTCTTT; CDR3aa: CATYSGMNTEAFF
abundance: NA; d_gene: TRBD2; j_gene: TRBJ2-3; len: 15; v_gene: TRBV6-4; CDR3nt: TGTGCCAGCAGTGACGGAGCGGGAGGCATCTATACGCAGTATTTT; CDR3aa: CASSDGAGGIYTQYF
abundance: few; d_gene: NA; j_gene: TRBJ1-1; len: 14; v_gene: TRBV6-5; CDR3nt: TGTGCCAGCAGTTACGACGTCGAGGGACTTGAAGCTTTCTTT; CDR3aa: CASSYDVEGLEAFF
abundance: NA; d_gene: TRBD1; j_gene: TRBJ2-2; len: 16; v_gene: TRBV28; CDR3nt: TGTGCCAGCAGTTCCATGGACAGGGGTAACACCGGGGAGCTGTTTTTT; CDR3aa: CASSSMDRGNTGELFF
abundance: NA; d_gene: TRBD1; j_gene: TRBJ2-5; len: 13; v_gene: TRBV28; CDR3nt: TGTGCCAGCAGTAAGACAGGGCAAGAGACCCAGTACTTC; CDR3aa: CASSKTGQETQYF
abundance: NA; d_gene: NA; j_gene: TRBJ1-4; len: 12; v_gene: TRBV25-1; CDR3nt: TGTGCCAGCAGTGAACCCAAGGTCGGGCTGTTTTTT; CDR3aa: CASSEPKVGLFF
abundance: NA; d_gene: TRBD1; j_gene: TRBJ1-5; len: 16; v_gene: TRBV9; CDR3nt: TGTGCCAGCAGCGCCGGAGGGGACAGTCGCAATCAGCCCCAGCATTTT; CDR3aa: CASSAGGDSRNQPQHF
abundance: once; d_gene: TRBD1; j_gene: TRBJ1-2; len: 17; v_gene: TRBV7-2; CDR3nt: TGTGCCAGCAGCTTAGCCGTTACGGGACAGGGGGTCTATGGCTACACCTTC; CDR3aa: CASSLAVTGQGVYGYTF
abundance: few; d_gene: NA; j_gene: TRBJ1-1; len: 11; v_gene: TRBV2; CDR3nt: TGTGCCAGCAGCCTAAACACTGAAGCTTTCTTT; CDR3aa: CASSLNTEAFF
abundance: NA; d_gene: NA; j_gene: TRBJ1-6; len: 14; v_gene: TRBV30; CDR3nt: TGTGCCTGGAGTAGGACGGACAATAATTCACCCCTCCACTTT; CDR3aa: CAWSRTDNNSPLHF
abundance: NA; d_gene: NA; j_gene: TRBJ2-7; len: 15; v_gene: TRBV5-8; CDR3nt: TGTGCCAGCAGCTTGCAGCAGGGGTCCTCCTACGAGCAGTACTTC; CDR3aa: CASSLQQGSSYEQYF
abundance: NA; d_gene: TRBD2; j_gene: TRBJ2-3; len: 16; v_gene: TRBV2; CDR3nt: TGTGCCAGCAGTCCTCCCCGGGCTAGCGGGTCAGATACGCAGTATTTT; CDR3aa: CASSPPRASGSDTQYF
abundance: NA; d_gene: NA; j_gene: TRBJ1-1; len: 17; v_gene: TRBV7-9; CDR3nt: TGTGCCAGCAGCTTAGCCGGGCGTTGGGTCGGGAATCCTGAAGCTTTCTTT; CDR3aa: CASSLAGRWVGNPEAFF